These T cell receptor beta chains were read from a single sample in a study of shared clonotypes between healthy human individuals. Repertoires were generated with immunoSEQ multiplex PCR, while TCRdb's copy carries only in-frame clones and drops some. Counted here are approximately 980,000 clones, roughly 72% occurring once; the ten biggest clones make up approximately 1.5%. Sequencing was done on a sample of memory CD4+ T cells sorted from blood. The receptors were sampled from a man aged 18 to 30 in good health. Each CDR3 is given with its conserved first and last residue. Some rows have no size entry. The others give once, few or many, or a class for an expanded clone.

CDR3 protein	clone size	V gene	J gene
CASGAGGFATDTQYF	few	TRBV12-5	TRBJ2-3
CARPPGLTAYEQYF	-	TRBV10-1	TRBJ2-7
CASSLSTGITDTQYF	-	TRBV7-9	TRBJ2-3
CASSSPGQGDEAFF	-	TRBV5-4	TRBJ1-1
CASSAGQGGSYEQYF	-	TRBV9	TRBJ2-7
CASSLQSTGREKLFF	-	TRBV7-2	TRBJ1-4
CASRFTGVNEQYF	-	TRBV7-2	TRBJ2-7
CASSAGQGNQPQHF	-	TRBV7-2	TRBJ1-5
CASSQGVKGLAGTLTDTQYF	-	TRBV4-2	TRBJ2-3
CASSWASGTTEAFF	-	TRBV6-6	TRBJ1-1
CASSMRYNEQFF	-	TRBV19	TRBJ2-1
CAGTSGYGYTF	-	TRBV19	TRBJ1-2
CASSLISRVNTGELFF	-	TRBV5-8	TRBJ2-2
CASQGHGGTGELFF	-	TRBV6-4	TRBJ2-2
CAISELGMGDYGYTF	-	TRBV10-3	TRBJ1-2
CASSLRGSSSNEQFF	-	TRBV5-4	TRBJ2-1
CASSGSGTGRDTIYF	few	TRBV5-1	TRBJ1-3
CASSFSGGPGTEAFF	-	TRBV11-3	TRBJ1-1
CASSSPAGGTEAFF	-	TRBV6-5	TRBJ1-1
CASTRGAGAYEQYF	-	TRBV10-2	TRBJ2-7
CASSSTGEETQYF	-	TRBV28	TRBJ2-5
CASSLDVGTSIWEQFF	-	TRBV7-2	TRBJ2-1
CASSGDQRNTIYF	few	TRBV2	TRBJ1-3
CASSSGGYTF	-	TRBV28	TRBJ1-2
CASSLDSDYGYTF	-	TRBV18	TRBJ1-2
CASILMERGGYTEAFF	-	TRBV28	TRBJ1-1
CASSVGLAGTDTQYF	-	TRBV9	TRBJ2-3
CASSPQTSGKETQYF	-	TRBV7-6	TRBJ2-5
CASSLRINNEQYF	-	TRBV5-6	TRBJ2-7
CASLRGLGGEQFF	-	TRBV7-8	TRBJ2-1
CASTPPRDRGNEQYF	-	TRBV28	TRBJ2-7
CASSTGVSGNTIYF	-	TRBV18	TRBJ1-3
CASSFGLAGTGETQYF	-	TRBV5-4	TRBJ2-5
CASSWRQSNEQFF	few	TRBV27	TRBJ2-1
CASSLDGPGRSYNSPLHF	-	TRBV27	TRBJ1-6
CASSEYLLNSPLHF	-	TRBV25-1	TRBJ1-6
CASSQGTADEKLFF	-	TRBV18	TRBJ1-4
CASSLELGHVYGYTF	-	TRBV7-2	TRBJ1-2
CASTPGDSGRRETQYF	many	TRBV5-6	TRBJ2-5
CASSLVRQGAGELFF	-	TRBV2	TRBJ2-2
CASSRLGTGTKTDQPQHF	few	TRBV19	TRBJ1-5
CALTDIFRDIQYF	-	TRBV30	TRBJ2-4
CASTRTENTEAFF	-	TRBV14	TRBJ1-1
CASSRGQGTSNSPLHF	few	TRBV7-9	TRBJ1-6
CASSSSGGGWEKLFF	-	TRBV6-5	TRBJ1-4
CASSLVGGGIDTQYF	-	TRBV7-2	TRBJ2-3
CAWSEGRRNTGELFF	few	TRBV30	TRBJ2-2
CASSPYLGEGGELFF	once	TRBV18	TRBJ2-2
CSVDGRTGQETQYF	-	TRBV29-1	TRBJ2-5
CASKHKQGQPQHF	-	TRBV19	TRBJ1-5
CASSAERGTDTQYF	-	TRBV5-4	TRBJ2-3
CASSLASQGAGQPQHF	-	TRBV7-8	TRBJ1-5
CASSLGRDNSPLHF	few	TRBV14	TRBJ1-6
CASSGDRGGNQPQHF	-	TRBV25-1	TRBJ1-5